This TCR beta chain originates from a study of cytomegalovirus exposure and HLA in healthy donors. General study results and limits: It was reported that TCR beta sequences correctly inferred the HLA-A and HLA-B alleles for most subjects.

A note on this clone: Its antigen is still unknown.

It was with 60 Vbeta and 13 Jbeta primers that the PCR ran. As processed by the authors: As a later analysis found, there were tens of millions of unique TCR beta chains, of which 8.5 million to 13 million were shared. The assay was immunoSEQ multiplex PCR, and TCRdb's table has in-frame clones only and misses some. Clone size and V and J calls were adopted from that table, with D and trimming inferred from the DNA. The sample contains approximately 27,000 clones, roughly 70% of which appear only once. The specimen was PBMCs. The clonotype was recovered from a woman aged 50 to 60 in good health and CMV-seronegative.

The CDR3 is CAIHLGQGAGNTIYF. The CDR3 region has the DNA TGTGCCATTCATCTGGGACAGGGGGCTGGAAACACCATATATTTT. The chain combines TRBV10-3 with TRBJ1-3; 11 nucleotides line up with TRBD1. V was pared by 9 bases and J by 2 bases, with 6 bases of the junction left unmatched. The germline gives CDR1 ENHRY, CDR2 SYGVKD. This CDR3 is 15 amino acids long.